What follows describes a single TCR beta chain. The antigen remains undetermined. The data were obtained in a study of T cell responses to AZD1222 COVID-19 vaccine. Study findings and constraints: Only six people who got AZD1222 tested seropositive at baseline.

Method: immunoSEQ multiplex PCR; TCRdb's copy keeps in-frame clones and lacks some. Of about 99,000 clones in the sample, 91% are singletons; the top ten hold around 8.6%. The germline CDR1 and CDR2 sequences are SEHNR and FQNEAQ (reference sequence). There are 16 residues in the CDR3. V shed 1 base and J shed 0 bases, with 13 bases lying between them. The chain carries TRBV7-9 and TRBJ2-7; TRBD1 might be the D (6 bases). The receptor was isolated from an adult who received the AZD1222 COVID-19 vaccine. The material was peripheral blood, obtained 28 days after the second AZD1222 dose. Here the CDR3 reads CASSLGASRGSYEQYF. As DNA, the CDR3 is TGTGCCAGCAGCTTAGGGGCTTCCAGGGGCTCCTACGAGCAGTACTTC.